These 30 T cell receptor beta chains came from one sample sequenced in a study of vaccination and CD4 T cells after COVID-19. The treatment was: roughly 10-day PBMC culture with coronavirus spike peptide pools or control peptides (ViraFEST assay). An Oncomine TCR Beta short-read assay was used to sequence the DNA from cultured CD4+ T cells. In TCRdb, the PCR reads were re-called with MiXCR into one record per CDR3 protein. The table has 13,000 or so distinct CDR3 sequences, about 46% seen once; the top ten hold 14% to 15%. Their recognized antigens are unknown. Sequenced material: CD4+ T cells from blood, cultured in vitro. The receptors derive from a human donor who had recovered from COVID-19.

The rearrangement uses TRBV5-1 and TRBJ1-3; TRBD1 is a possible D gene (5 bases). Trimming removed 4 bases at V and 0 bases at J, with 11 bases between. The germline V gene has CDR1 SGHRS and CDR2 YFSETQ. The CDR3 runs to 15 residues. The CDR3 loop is CASSPRTFSGNTIYF. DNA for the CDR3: TGCGCCAGCAGCCCCAGGACATTCTCTGGAAACACCATATATTTT.

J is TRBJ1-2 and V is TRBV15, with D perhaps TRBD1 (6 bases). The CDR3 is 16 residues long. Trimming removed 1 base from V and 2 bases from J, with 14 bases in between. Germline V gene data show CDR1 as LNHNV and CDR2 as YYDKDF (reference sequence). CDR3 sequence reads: CATSRGRRGNNYGYTF. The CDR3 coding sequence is TGTGCCACCAGCAGAGGCAGGAGGGGGAACAACTATGGCTACACCTTC.

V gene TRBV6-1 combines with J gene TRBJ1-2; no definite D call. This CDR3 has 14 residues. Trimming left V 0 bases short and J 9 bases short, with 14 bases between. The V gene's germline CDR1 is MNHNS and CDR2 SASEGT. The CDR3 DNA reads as TGTGCCAGCAGTGAAGCCCGGCAGGAGGATAGCTACACCTTC. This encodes CASSEARQEDSYTF.

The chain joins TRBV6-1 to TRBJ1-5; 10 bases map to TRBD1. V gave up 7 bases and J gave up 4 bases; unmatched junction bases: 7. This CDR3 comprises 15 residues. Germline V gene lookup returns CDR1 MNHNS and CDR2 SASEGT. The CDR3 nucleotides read TGTGCCAGCAATGCCGGGACAGGGGCGAATCAGCCCCAGCATTTT. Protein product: CASNAGTGANQPQHF.

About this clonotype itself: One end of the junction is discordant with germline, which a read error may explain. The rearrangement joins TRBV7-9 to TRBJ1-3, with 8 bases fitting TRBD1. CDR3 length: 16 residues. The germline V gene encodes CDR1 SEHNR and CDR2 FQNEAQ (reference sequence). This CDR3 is CASSSQQGGSRNTIYF. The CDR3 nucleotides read TGTGCCAGCAGCTCCCAACAGGGGGGCTCTAGAAACACCATATATTTT.

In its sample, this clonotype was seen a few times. Written as DNA, the CDR3 is TGTGCCAGCAGCCCGACATTCTCTGGAAACACCATATATTTT. This codes for CASSPTFSGNTIYF. This chain joins TRBV7-9 and TRBJ1-3; no reliable D call. V was shortened by 5 bases and J by 0 bases, with 8 bases between the two germline ends. The CDR3 runs to 14 residues. Germline CDR1 SEHNR, CDR2 FQNEAQ (reference sequence).

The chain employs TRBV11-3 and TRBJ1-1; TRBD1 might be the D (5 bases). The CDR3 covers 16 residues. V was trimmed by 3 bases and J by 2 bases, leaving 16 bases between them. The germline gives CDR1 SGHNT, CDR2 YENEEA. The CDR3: CASSLAGPLVNTEAFF. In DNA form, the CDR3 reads TGTGCCAGCAGCTTGGCAGGGCCCCTGGTAAACACTGAAGCTTTCTTT.

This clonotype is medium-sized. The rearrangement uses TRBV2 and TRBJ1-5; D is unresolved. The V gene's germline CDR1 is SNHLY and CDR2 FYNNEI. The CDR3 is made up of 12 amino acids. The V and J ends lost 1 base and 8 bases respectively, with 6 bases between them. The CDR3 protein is CASSEGWEPQHF. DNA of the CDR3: TGTGCCAGCAGTGAAGGGTGGGAGCCCCAGCATTTT.

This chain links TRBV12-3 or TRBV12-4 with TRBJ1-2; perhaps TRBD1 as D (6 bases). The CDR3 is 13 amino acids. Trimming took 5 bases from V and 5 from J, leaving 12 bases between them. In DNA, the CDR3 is TGTGCCAGCAGTCCGGACAGACAGTATGGCTACACCTTC. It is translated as CASSPDRQYGYTF.

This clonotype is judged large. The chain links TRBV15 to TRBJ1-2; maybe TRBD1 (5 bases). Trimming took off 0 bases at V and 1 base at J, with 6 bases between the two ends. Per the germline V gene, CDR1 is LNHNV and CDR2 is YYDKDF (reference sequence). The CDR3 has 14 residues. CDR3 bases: TGTGCCACCAGCAGAGACAGGGTTAACTATGGCTACACCTTC. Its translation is CATSRDRVNYGYTF.

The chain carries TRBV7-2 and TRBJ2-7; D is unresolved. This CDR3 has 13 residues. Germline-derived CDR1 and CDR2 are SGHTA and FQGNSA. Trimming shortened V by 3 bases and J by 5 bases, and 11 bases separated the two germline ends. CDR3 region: CASSFTPRDEQYF. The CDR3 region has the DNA TGTGCCAGCAGCTTTACCCCCCGGGACGAGCAGTACTTC.

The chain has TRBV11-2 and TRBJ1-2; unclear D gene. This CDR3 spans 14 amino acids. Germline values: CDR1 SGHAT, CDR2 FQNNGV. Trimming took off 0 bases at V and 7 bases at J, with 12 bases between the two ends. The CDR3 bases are TGTGCCAGCAGCTTAGATAAGGGAATTGGTGGCTACACCTTC. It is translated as CASSLDKGIGGYTF.

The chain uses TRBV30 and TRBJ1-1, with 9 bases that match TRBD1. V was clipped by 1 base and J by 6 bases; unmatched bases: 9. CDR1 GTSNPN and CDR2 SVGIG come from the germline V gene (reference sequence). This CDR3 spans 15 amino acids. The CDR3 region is CAWSDPGQGYAEAFF. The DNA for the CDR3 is TGTGCCTGGAGTGACCCGGGACAGGGCTACGCTGAAGCTTTCTTT.

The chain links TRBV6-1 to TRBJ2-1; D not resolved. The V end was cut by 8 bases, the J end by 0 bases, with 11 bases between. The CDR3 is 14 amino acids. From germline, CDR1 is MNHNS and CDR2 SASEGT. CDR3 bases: TGTGCCAGCGGTACAACGGACTCCTACAATGAGCAGTTCTTC. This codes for CASGTTDSYNEQFF.

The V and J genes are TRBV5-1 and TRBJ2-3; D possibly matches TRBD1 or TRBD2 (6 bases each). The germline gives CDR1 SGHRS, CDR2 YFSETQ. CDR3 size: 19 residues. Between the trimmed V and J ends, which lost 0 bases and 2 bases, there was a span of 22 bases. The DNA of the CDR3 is TGCGCCAGCAGCTTGGCCCGATTCACGGGGGCGGGGTACACAGATACGCAGTATTTT. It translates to CASSLARFTGAGYTDTQYF.

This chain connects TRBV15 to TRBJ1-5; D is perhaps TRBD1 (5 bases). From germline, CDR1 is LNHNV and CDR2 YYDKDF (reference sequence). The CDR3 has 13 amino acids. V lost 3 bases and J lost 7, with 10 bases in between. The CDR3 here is CATSSLSGQPQHF. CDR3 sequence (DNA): TGTGCCACCAGCAGCCTTTCAGGGCAGCCCCAGCATTTT.

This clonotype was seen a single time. DNA for the CDR3: TGTGCCAGCTCACCAAAGCAAGAGACCCAGTACTTC. Protein sequence: CASSPKQETQYF. J is TRBJ2-5 and V is TRBV18; D is unresolved. V shed 2 bases and J shed 2 bases, with 3 bases lying between them. This CDR3 has 12 amino acids. Germline V gene data show CDR1 as KGHSH and CDR2 as LQKENI.

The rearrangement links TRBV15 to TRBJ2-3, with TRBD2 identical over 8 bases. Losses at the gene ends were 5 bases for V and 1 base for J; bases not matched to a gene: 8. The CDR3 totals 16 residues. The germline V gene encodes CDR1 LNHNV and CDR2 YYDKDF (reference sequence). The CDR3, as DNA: TGTGCCACCAGCTTTAGCGCGGGGGGAGGCACAGATACGCAGTATTTT. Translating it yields CATSFSAGGGTDTQYF.

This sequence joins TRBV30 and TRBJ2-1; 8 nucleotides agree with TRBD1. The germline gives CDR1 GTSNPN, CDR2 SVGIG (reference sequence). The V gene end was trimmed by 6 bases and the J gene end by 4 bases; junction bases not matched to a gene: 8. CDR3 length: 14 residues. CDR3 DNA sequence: TGTGCCTGCAACCGGGACAGGACTTACAATGAGCAGTTCTTC. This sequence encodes CACNRDRTYNEQFF.

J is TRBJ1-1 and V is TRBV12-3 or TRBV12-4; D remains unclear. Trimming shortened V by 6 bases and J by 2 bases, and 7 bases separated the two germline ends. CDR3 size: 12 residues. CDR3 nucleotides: TGTGCCAGCAGGGCCCTAAACACTGAAGCTTTCTTT. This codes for CASRALNTEAFF.

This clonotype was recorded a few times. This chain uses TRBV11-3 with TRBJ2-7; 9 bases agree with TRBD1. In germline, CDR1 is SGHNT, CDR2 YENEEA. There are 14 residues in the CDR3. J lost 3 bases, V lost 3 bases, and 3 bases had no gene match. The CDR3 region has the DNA TGTGCCAGCAGCTTCGGGACAGGGAACTACGAGCAGTACTTC. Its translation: CASSFGTGNYEQYF.

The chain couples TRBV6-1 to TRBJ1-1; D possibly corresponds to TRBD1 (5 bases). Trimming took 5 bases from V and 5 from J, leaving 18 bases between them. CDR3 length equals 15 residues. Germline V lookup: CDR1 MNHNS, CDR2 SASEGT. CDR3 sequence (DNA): TGTGCCAGCAGTCTTAACGCAGGGTTGGGGACTGAAGCTTTCTTT. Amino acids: CASSLNAGLGTEAFF.

For the CDR3, the DNA is TGTGCCAGCAGTGGAGGGGGGCTATTACTGTTTTTT. This encodes CASSGGGLLLFF. This chain connects TRBV6-1 to TRBJ1-4; possible D gene TRBD1, 6 bases. V dropped 4 bases and J dropped 13 bases, with 13 bases sitting between them. The CDR3 covers 12 residues. Germline V gene sequence: CDR1 MNHNS, CDR2 SASEGT.

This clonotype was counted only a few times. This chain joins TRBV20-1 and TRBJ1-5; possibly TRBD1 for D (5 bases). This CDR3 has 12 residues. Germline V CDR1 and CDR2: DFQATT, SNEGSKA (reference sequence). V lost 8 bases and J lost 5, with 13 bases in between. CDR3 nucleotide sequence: TGCAGTTCCGGCGGGGGACATCAGCCCCAGCATTTT. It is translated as CSSGGGHQPQHF.

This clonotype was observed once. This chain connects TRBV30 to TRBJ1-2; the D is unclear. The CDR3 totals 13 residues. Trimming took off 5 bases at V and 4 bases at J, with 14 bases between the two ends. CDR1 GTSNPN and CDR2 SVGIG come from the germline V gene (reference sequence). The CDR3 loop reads CAWEGRRFYGYTF. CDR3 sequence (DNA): TGTGCCTGGGAAGGGCGCAGGTTCTATGGCTACACCTTC. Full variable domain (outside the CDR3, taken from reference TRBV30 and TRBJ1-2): SQTIHQWPATLVQPVGSPLSLECTVEGTSNPNLYWYRQAAGRGLQLLFYSVGIGQISSEVPQNLSASRPQDRQFILSSKKLLLSDSGFYLCAWEGRRFYGYTFGSGTRLTVV.

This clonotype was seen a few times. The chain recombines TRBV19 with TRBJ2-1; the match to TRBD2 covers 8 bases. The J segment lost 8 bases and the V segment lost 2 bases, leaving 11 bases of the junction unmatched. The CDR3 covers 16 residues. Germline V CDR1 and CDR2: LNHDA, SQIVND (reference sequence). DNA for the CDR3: TGTGCCAGTAGTATAATGGCGGGGGGCCTTGTCGATGAGCAGTTCTTC. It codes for CASSIMAGGLVDEQFF.

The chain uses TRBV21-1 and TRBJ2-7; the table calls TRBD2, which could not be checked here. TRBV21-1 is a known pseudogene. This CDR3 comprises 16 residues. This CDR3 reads CASSIPEEGSTYEQYF. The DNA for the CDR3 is TGTGCCAGCAGCATCCCTGAGGAGGGCTCAACCTACGAGCAGTACTTC.

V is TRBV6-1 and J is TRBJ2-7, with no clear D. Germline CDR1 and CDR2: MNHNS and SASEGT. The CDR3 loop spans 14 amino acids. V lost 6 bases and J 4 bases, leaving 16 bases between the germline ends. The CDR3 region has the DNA TGTGCCAGCAGCCGCCAAGTATTGGAGTACGAGCAGTACTTC. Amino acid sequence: CASSRQVLEYEQYF.

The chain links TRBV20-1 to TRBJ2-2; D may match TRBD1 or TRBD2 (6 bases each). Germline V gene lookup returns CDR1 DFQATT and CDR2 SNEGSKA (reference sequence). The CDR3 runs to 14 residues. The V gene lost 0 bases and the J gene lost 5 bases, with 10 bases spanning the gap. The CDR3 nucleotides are TGCAGTGCTAGAGAGGGGGCGGGGACCGGGGAGCTGTTTTTT. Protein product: CSAREGAGTGELFF.

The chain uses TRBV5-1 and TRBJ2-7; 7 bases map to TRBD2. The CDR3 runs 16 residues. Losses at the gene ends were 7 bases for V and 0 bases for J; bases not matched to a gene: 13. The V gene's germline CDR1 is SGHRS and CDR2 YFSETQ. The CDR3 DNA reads TGCGCCAGCCAAGCCTATGGGAGGGGAAGCTCCTACGAGCAGTACTTC. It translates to CASQAYGRGSSYEQYF.